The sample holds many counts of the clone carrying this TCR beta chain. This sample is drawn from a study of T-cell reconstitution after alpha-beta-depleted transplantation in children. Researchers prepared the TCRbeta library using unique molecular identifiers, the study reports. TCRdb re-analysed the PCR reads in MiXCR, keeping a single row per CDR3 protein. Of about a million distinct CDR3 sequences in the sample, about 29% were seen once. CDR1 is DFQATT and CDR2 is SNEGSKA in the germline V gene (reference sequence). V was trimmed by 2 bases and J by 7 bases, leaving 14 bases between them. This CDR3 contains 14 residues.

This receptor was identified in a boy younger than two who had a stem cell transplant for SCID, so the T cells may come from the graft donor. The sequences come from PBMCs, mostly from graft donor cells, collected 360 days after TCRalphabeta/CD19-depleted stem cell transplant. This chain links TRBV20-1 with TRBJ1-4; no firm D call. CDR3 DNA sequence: TGCAGTGCTAGAAGGAGAGGGAAGGGTGAAAAACTGTTTTTT. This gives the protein CSARRRGKGEKLFF.